Listed below are T cell receptor beta chains from one sample, sequenced in a study of beta chain features in type 1 diabetes. The protocol was immunoSEQ multiplex PCR, while the TCRdb copy is restricted to in-frame clones and leaves out a portion. The sample includes approximately 300,000 clones, 11% of them seen just once. The sequenced sample was naive CD4+ T cells from blood. These receptors were obtained from a woman aged 25 to 45 in good health. Each CDR3 is given with its conserved first and last residue. The D gene is left open where the match is weak. Where a row states a size, it is once, few, many or the class of an expanded clone; other rows omit it.

CASSQDQETQYF,TGTGCCAGCAGCCAAGATCAGGAGACCCAGTACTTC,few,TRBJ2-5,-,TRBV14
CASRDTSGGSYNEQFF,TGTGCCAGCAGGGATACTAGCGGGGGCTCCTACAATGAGCAGTTCTTC,few,TRBJ2-1,TRBD2,TRBV25-1
CASSLTLNTEAFF,TGTGCCAGCAGCTTAACACTAAACACTGAAGCTTTCTTT,few,TRBJ1-1,-,TRBV7-9
CAWQTGNTIYF,TGTGCCTGGCAAACTGGAAACACCATATATTTT,-,TRBJ1-3,-,TRBV30
CASSTDTSGTYNEQFF,TGTGCCAGCAGCACAGATACTAGCGGGACCTACAATGAGCAGTTCTTC,few,TRBJ2-1,TRBD2,TRBV7-3
CASSYSNRATGELFF,TGTGCCAGCAGTTACTCGAATCGAGCAACGGGGGAGCTGTTTTTT,-,TRBJ2-2,-,TRBV6-5
CASSVGQGALYEQYF,TGTGCCAGCAGCGTAGGCCAGGGGGCCCTATACGAGCAGTACTTC,few,TRBJ2-7,TRBD1,TRBV9
CASSPGRGGFSYTF,TGCGCCAGCAGCCCCGGCCGGGGGGGATTTTCATACACCTTC,-,TRBJ1-2,-,TRBV4-3
CASSSLAVRVEQFF,TGTGCCAGCAGTTCCCTAGCGGTCCGGGTGGAGCAGTTCTTC,few,TRBJ2-1,TRBD2,TRBV27
CASSHRQRTNYGYTF,TGCGCCAGCAGCCATCGACAGAGAACTAACTATGGCTACACCTTC,-,TRBJ1-2,-,TRBV4-3
CAISEGAGSYEQYF,TGTGCCATCAGTGAGGGAGCGGGCTCCTACGAGCAGTACTTC,few,TRBJ2-7,-,TRBV10-3
CASSFSGRVKETQYF,TGTGCCAGCAGCTTTAGCGGGAGAGTGAAAGAGACCCAGTACTTC,-,TRBJ2-5,TRBD2,TRBV7-2
CAWSFRPWASGTETQYF,TGTGCCTGGAGTTTCCGACCGTGGGCAAGCGGGACGGAGACCCAGTACTTC,few,TRBJ2-5,TRBD2,TRBV30
CASSLSRGGRSYEQYF,TGTGCCAGCAGCTTATCAAGGGGCGGTCGGTCCTACGAGCAGTACTTC,-,TRBJ2-7,-,TRBV11-1
CASSPDTYNEQFF,TGTGCCAGCAGCCCCGACACCTACAATGAGCAGTTCTTC,-,TRBJ2-1,-,TRBV7-9